This paragraph covers one TCR beta chain sequence. Its antigen is currently unknown. This sample also contains other DNA sequences that code for the same CDR3. These data originate in a study of shared clonotypes between healthy human individuals. Study background: Sampling drew on donors who were a couple of women and a few men aged 18 to 49. Donors had three CD4 naive, three CD4 memory, two CD8 naive and one CD8 memory plate apiece.

The protocol was immunoSEQ multiplex PCR, while the TCRdb copy is restricted to in-frame clones and leaves out a portion. This table has approximately 640,000 clones, about 78% appearing once. Points from the study as a whole: Rarefaction analysis demonstrated incomplete sorted-subset sequencing notwithstanding large depth. The study generally estimated greater richness for naive than memory subsets.

This CDR3 comprises 14 residues. In germline, CDR1 is MDHEN, CDR2 SYDVKM. V shed 5 bases and J 7 bases; nucleotides not matched to a gene: 8. This chain joins TRBV28 and TRBJ1-2; TRBD1 matches at 9 bases. What was sequenced was memory CD4+ T cells sorted from blood. Subset here: CD45RA-negative fraction. This sequence was found in a woman in her thirties in good health. The CDR3 here is CASSPGQGLGGYTF. The DNA for the CDR3 is TGTGCCAGCAGTCCGGGACAGGGTCTAGGTGGCTACACCTTC.